This T cell receptor (beta chain) was sequenced during a study of regulatory T cells in long-lasting Graves disease. For TCR beta, libraries came from iRepertoire HTBI primers and Arm-PCR of CDR3 regions. TCRdb itself ran the multiplex PCR reads through MiXCR, one entry per CDR3 protein. The sample contains 250,000 to 300,000 distinct CDR3 sequences, around a sixth of which appear only once. This sample's time point: newly diagnosed GD, antithyroid drugs for less than 3 months. Construction of the TCR library relied on RNA isolated from PBMCs. Germline lookup yields CDR1 MNHEY and CDR2 SMNVEV (reference sequence). Trimming cost V 4 bases and J 4 bases, with 10 bases left between them. The CDR3 has 13 amino acids. This clonotype occurred many times. These same records also appear under a second study, on T cells in Graves' hyperthyroidism and ophthalmopathy.

This sequence joins TRBV27 and TRBJ1-2, with D tentatively TRBD1 (5 bases). The sample consisted of peripheral blood mononuclear cells (PBMCs), taken at new diagnosis, from a patient treated with antithyroid drugs. This sequence originates from a woman aged 25 to 45 with Graves disease. CDR3 amino acids: CASSWDGSYGYTF. In DNA form, the CDR3 reads TGTGCCAGCAGTTGGGACGGTTCCTATGGCTACACCTTC.